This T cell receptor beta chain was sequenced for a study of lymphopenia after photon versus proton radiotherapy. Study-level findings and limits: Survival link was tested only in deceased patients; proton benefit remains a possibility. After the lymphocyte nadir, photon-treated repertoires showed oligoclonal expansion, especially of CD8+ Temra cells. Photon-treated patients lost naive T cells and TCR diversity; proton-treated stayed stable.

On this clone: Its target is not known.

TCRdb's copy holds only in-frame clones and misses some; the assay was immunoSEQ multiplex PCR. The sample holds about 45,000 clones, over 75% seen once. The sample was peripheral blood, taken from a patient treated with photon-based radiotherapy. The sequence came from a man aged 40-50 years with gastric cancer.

The CDR3 spells CASSPRSNYGYTF. DNA of the CDR3: TGCGCCAGCAGCCCCCGCAGTAACTATGGCTACACCTTC. V and J are TRBV5-1 and TRBJ1-2; no firm D call. Germline CDR1 reads SGHRS; CDR2 reads YFSETQ. CDR3 length equals 13 residues. Trimming cost V 4 bases and J 1 base, with 8 bases left between them.